The rows below give T cell receptor beta chains drawn from one sample of a study of blood T cell repertoires in COVID-19. Assay used: immunoSEQ multiplex PCR; TCRdb lists only in-frame clones, some missing. In the table there are roughly 46,000 clones, 70% to 85% of which are singletons. The sequencing sample was made of peripheral blood. Receptors were obtained from a man aged 55-75 years with acute or convalescent COVID-19. CDR3s include the opening cysteine and the closing phenylalanine or tryptophan. D genes are given only for firm matches. Only part of the rows carry a size: once, few, many, or a class if the clone is expanded.

CASSPSTGEFGTEAFF | TGTGCCAGCAGTCCGTCGACAGGGGAATTCGGCACTGAAGCTTTCTTT | - | TRBD1 | TRBJ1-1 | TRBV27
CASSVTEENNEQFF | TGTGCCAGCAGTGTCACAGAAGAAAACAATGAGCAGTTCTTC | - | - | TRBJ2-1 | TRBV25-1
CASSEWGPGQGRGTEAFF | TGTGCCAGCAGTGAATGGGGTCCGGGACAGGGGAGGGGGACTGAAGCTTTCTTT | - | TRBD1 | TRBJ1-1 | TRBV2
CAWMRSGVTEAFF | TGTGCCTGGATGCGTTCCGGGGTCACTGAAGCTTTCTTT | - | - | TRBJ1-1 | TRBV30
CASGIVALGGGNTIYF | TGTGCCAGCGGTATAGTAGCCCTCGGGGGTGGAAACACCATATATTTT | - | - | TRBJ1-3 | TRBV6-6
CASSQVSSGGAGNTIYF | TGTGCCAGCAGCCAAGTGTCCAGTGGGGGGGCTGGAAACACCATATATTTT | - | - | TRBJ1-3 | TRBV4-2
CASGLDLTGKLIYEQYF | TGTGCTAGTGGTTTGGACCTGACAGGCAAATTAATCTACGAGCAGTACTTC | few | - | TRBJ2-7 | TRBV12-5
CASSYSIGYEQYF | TGTGCCAGCAGTTACTCGATCGGTTACGAGCAGTACTTC | few | - | TRBJ2-7 | TRBV6-2/TRBV6-3
CASSQGLAGASYQETQYF | TGCGCCAGCAGCCAAGGACTAGCGGGGGCCTCGTACCAAGAGACCCAGTACTTC | - | TRBD2 | TRBJ2-5 | TRBV4-3
CASSPILGQNTEAFF | TGCGCCAGCAGCCCAATTCTGGGACAGAACACTGAAGCTTTCTTT | - | - | TRBJ1-1 | TRBV5-1
CASSSPGQGYEKLFF | TGTGCCAGCAGCTCCCCGGGACAGGGGTATGAAAAACTGTTTTTT | - | TRBD1 | TRBJ1-4 | TRBV7-2
CASGSFLRGRRVTYEQYF | TGTGCCAGCGGAAGCTTCTTAAGGGGGCGACGTGTTACCTACGAGCAGTACTTC | few | TRBD1 | TRBJ2-7 | TRBV27
CAISESIRDNSPLHF | TGTGCCATCAGTGAGTCGATCCGGGATAATTCACCCCTCCACTTT | - | - | TRBJ1-6 | TRBV10-3
CASSEAGTGGLNGYTF | TGTGCCAGCAGTGAAGCAGGAACAGGGGGGTTAAATGGCTACACCTTC | - | TRBD1 | TRBJ1-2 | TRBV6-1
CASSLSGANEKLFF | TGTGCCAGCAGCTTGTCAGGGGCGAATGAAAAACTGTTTTTT | - | - | TRBJ1-4 | TRBV5-4
CASSLGVLTGNTEAFF | TGCGCCAGCAGCTTGGGTGTGTTGACTGGGAACACTGAAGCTTTCTTT | - | - | TRBJ1-1 | TRBV5-1
CASRQGGGITEAFF | TGTGCCAGCAGGCAGGGAGGAGGAATAACTGAAGCTTTCTTT | - | - | TRBJ1-1 | TRBV28
CASSVAGVGNSPLHF | TGTGCCAGCAGCGTAGCAGGGGTAGGGAATTCACCCCTCCACTTT | - | - | TRBJ1-6 | TRBV9
CASSKRWASTDTQYF | TGTGCCAGTAGTAAGCGGTGGGCTAGCACAGATACGCAGTATTTT | - | - | TRBJ2-3 | TRBV2
CASSYSGQGPQPQHF | TGTGCCAGCAGTTACTCGGGACAGGGGCCTCAGCCCCAGCATTTT | - | TRBD1 | TRBJ1-5 | TRBV6-5
CASTILAGVSGANVLTF | TGTGCCAGTACCATTCTAGCGGGGGTCTCTGGGGCCAACGTCCTGACTTTC | - | TRBD2 | TRBJ2-6 | TRBV19
CASSLTGGAAGETQYF | TGTGCCAGCAGCTTAACGGGCGGGGCAGCCGGGGAGACCCAGTACTTC | - | - | TRBJ2-5 | TRBV7-3
CASSGTGAYNEQFF | TGTGCCAGCAGCGGCACAGGCGCATACAATGAGCAGTTCTTC | few | - | TRBJ2-1 | TRBV7-8